This T cell receptor beta chain emerged from a study of Graves' ophthalmopathy and Graves' hyperthyroidism (dated by TCRdb to between 2018 and 2020). Broadly, across the study: Peripheral blood was collected at initial diagnosis, prior to any treatment. To tell Graves' ophthalmopathy apart from Graves' hyperthyroidism, and to predict which patients would progress to ophthalmopathy, the study relied on TCR beta repertoire signatures. In total, around 130 blood samples were TCR-sequenced: some 43 ophthalmopathy, roughly 80 hyperthyroidism and around 17 hyperthyroidism-to-ophthalmopathy patients. A discovery set of 95 to 100 patients (43 ophthalmopathy, 55 to 65 stable hyperthyroidism) was enrolled to explore V-J signatures distinguishing ophthalmopathy from hyperthyroidism. An independent validation cohort comprised around 20 hyperthyroidism patients and over 15 patients who later progressed from hyperthyroidism to ophthalmopathy. In about 6 hyperthyroidism patients, the T-cell repertoire of thyroid tissue was compared with the T-cell repertoire of blood. Once sampling was done, hyperthyroidism patients were given methimazole at a starting dose of 30 mg daily, while ophthalmopathy patients were given high-dose intravenous methylprednisolone. The roughly 94 discovery patients were randomly split 7:3 into training and test sets.

V is pared back by 3 bases and J by 14 bases, with 13 bases lying between the germline termini. Inclusive of the bounding cysteine and phenylalanine, the CDR3 is 11 residues long. The CDR3 DNA has 33 bases and is translated from base 1. The full study reports these points: Sample size was not predetermined statistically, and investigators were not blinded to group allocation. Ophthalmopathy was separated from stable hyperthyroidism by the 13-signature model with around 89% sensitivity and about 81% specificity in cross-validation and with 80%/75% in the test set. In validation, the model predicted ophthalmopathy progression with over 60% sensitivity and around 72% specificity; roughly 11 predicted patients were CT-confirmed with GO in a median of around 6 months. Among expanded thyroid clonotypes with frequency above 0.001, most also showed up in blood, which suggests that blood repertoires may reflect the thyroid immune response.

Hyperthyroidism was defined as stable when no progression to ophthalmopathy occurred within 18 months of follow-up. Hyperthyroidism patients were newly diagnosed, with disease duration under 2 months, and aged 18 to 65 years. Patients with other autoimmune diseases, uncontrolled infections, pregnancy or lactation were excluded from the study. Clinical symptoms, serum thyroxine, TRAb, thyroid ultrasound and orbital computed tomography were used for diagnosis. Using Ficoll-Paque density gradient centrifugation, PBMCs were isolated from 8.5 to 10 ml of fresh peripheral blood. Total RNA was extracted using Trizol reagent, and RNA quality was checked on an Agilent 2100 Bioanalyzer. In its sample, this clonotype was seen many times. No cognate antigen has been identified for it. Base quality data are lacking; no much larger clone is found one base away. For repertoire sequencing, TCR beta CDR3 regions were amplified from RNA transcripts. HTBI primers and the Qiagen OneStep RT-PCR kit were used in a first-round RT-PCR, which was followed by a second-round multiplex PCR, size selection and purification. The libraries underwent paired-end sequencing with 100 bp reads on an Illumina HiSeq2000. For the original study's pipeline: SOAPnuke was used to process the reads, removing any read that contained adapters or uncalled bases, had a mean Phred below 15, or lacked an exact match to the constant primer or identifier. High-quality paired reads were merged with COPE v1.2.5. Clonotypes were defined as unique nucleotide sequences and were aligned to IMGT TRB V, D and J references using MiTCR v1.1. The analysis was limited to V-J combinations with a frequency above 0.0001, which together covered 99.2% of repertoires. For each V-J combination, a TCR clonal expansion and chaos score was defined as F50 clonal expansion divided by the chaos observed in the TCRdist matrix. Welch's t-statistics and random forest were used to reduce features to 13 V-J combinations, which were fed into a naive Bayes classifier. Thyroid-blood repertoire similarity was quantified with the Morisita-Horn index. TCRdb itself trimmed the public reads at Q25 with fastp, ran MiXCR and retained productive beta chains. Every distinct CDR3 protein forms one entry, paired with its most common genes and DNA. TCRdb's processing, not the authors' own work, is the source of the V and J calls. This sample holds 500,000 to 700,000 distinct CDR3 sequences; about 24% were observed only once. Around 6.9% of the sample lies in the top ten.

This sequence originates from a woman aged 18-30 years with stable Graves' hyperthyroidism. Some clones in this sample may be carry-over from other donors' samples. Donor details come from another sample of the same person, matched by shared clones. Recombination joined TRBV12-3 or TRBV12-4 with TRBJ1-2; TRBD1 might be the D gene, on 5 matching bases. Sequenced: peripheral blood. At the DNA level, the sequence is TGTGCCAGCAGTTTCTCCCGGGACGTAACCTTC. Its translation is CASSFSRDVTF.